This TCR beta chain came from a study of blood T cells in healthy people across ages. Study results and caveats: Correlation between TCR beta diversity and naive T cell percentage was strong.

Peripheral blood, 9.5 to 10 milliliters per donor, was collected. Together with a sample-barcoded 5' primer, a J-beta primer mix was included in a second PCR lasting roughly 6 to 12 cycles. TCRdb reprocessed the 5' RACE reads via MiXCR and lists one record per CDR3 protein. The repertoire includes 1.5 million to 2 million distinct CDR3 sequences, around 35% of them detected once, and about 10% sits in the top ten. As to this clonotype: Its antigen is unidentified. At one boundary the junction diverges from the germline segment, which might be a read error.

CDR3 length equals 13 residues. Germline V lookup: CDR1 DFQATT, CDR2 SNEGSKA (reference sequence). The chain has TRBV20-1 and TRBJ1-2; D gene unclear. The clonotype originates from a woman younger than 45 in good health. The sequenced sample was blood. The chain's CDR3 is CSARGSASYGYTF. CDR3 sequence (DNA): TGCAGTGCCAGAGGGAGCGCCTCATATGGCTACACCTTC.